The text below deals with one T cell receptor (beta chain). Its target is unknown. Random hexamers served to reverse transcribe roughly 0.45 to 1 ug RNA. TCR beta CDR3 was amplified by immunoSEQ multiplex PCR. This amplification extended across 54 Vbeta and 13 Jbeta segments. MiXCR, applied by TCRdb to the immunoSEQ multiplex PCR reads, yields one record per CDR3 protein. This sample has some 130,000 distinct CDR3 sequences, with 80% found just once. The data belong to a study of CD8 T cells in Susac syndrome. CDR3 size: 16 residues. After removal of 5 bases from V and 8 bases from J, the junction contained 15 bases not matched to a gene. Germline V gives CDR1 SEHNR, CDR2 FQNEAQ (reference sequence). Negative isolation was used for CD8+ and CD4+ T cells and FACS enrichment for TEMRA cells. Points from the study as a whole: The study's TCR sequencing and HLA analysis drew on a certain number of individuals. That number was acknowledged as relatively small.

The chain uses TRBV7-9 and TRBJ1-2; 9 bases are a match to TRBD1. Sample: CD8+ T cells from PBMCs. The receptor's source is a human donor with multiple sclerosis. CDR3 bases: TGTGCCAGCAGCGAACGGGACAGGGAAGTATTGCTCGGCTACACCTTC. Translation gives CASSERDREVLLGYTF.